Following are 7 T cell receptor beta chains from one sample sequenced in a study of blood T cell repertoires in COVID-19. TCRdb keeps only in-frame clones here, not all; method: immunoSEQ multiplex PCR. This repertoire shows a few hundred thousand clones, 75% to 90% found once; its top ten account for around 2.9%. Sequenced input: peripheral blood. All receptors come from a woman under 40 with active or convalescent COVID-19.

This clone occurred once. J is TRBJ1-6 and V is TRBV6-6, with 9 bases lining up with TRBD1. CDR1 and CDR2 from the germline V gene are MNHNY and SVGAGI (reference sequence). This CDR3 is built from 17 residues. Trimming at V came to 5 bases and at J to 7 bases, leaving 12 bases not matched to a gene. The CDR3 DNA reads TGTGCCAGCAGTCCTGTTATTCCGGGACAGGGAAATTCACCCCTCCACTTT. It is translated as CASSPVIPGQGNSPLHF.

In this sample, this clone turned up a few times. The chain joins TRBV28 to TRBJ1-6; tentative D call: TRBD1 (5 bases). The V end lost 11 bases, the J end lost 2 bases, and 22 bases lay between the germline ends. This CDR3 has 17 residues. Germline-derived CDR1 and CDR2 are MDHEN and SYDVKM. CDR3 DNA sequence: TGTGCCTCCATGCGGGGGGAAGGTGGCACCTATAATTCACCCCTCCACTTT. Translating it yields CASMRGEGGTYNSPLHF.

The chain joins TRBV7-2 to TRBJ1-2, with D uncertain. The V end lost 4 bases, the J end lost 1 base, and 13 bases lay between the germline ends. The CDR3 totals 15 residues. Germline loops: CDR1 SGHTA, CDR2 FQGNSA. CDR3 region: CASSYPNRDNYGYTF. CDR3 DNA: TGTGCCAGCAGCTACCCCAACCGGGATAACTATGGCTACACCTTC.

This sequence joins TRBV10-3 and TRBJ1-2; 7 positions match TRBD1. Germline CDR1 is ENHRY and CDR2 is SYGVKD. V was clipped by 8 bases and J by 6 bases; unmatched bases: 15. CDR3 length: 15 residues. CDR3 coding DNA: TGTGCCATCGAGGGGGCACGGGGACAAGGAAATGGCTACACCTTC. This codes for CAIEGARGQGNGYTF.

This chain connects TRBV5-1 to TRBJ1-4; TRBD1 is a possible D gene (5 bases). The germline V gene has CDR1 SGHRS and CDR2 YFSETQ. Trimming took off 4 bases at V and 0 bases at J, with 22 bases between the two ends. The CDR3 totals 19 residues. CDR3 in amino acids: CASSPHKGFAPSTNEKLFF. Here the CDR3 DNA reads TGCGCCAGCAGCCCGCACAAGGGGTTCGCTCCTTCAACTAATGAAAAACTGTTTTTT.

The rearrangement links TRBV7-2 to TRBJ2-1, with 8 nucleotides matching TRBD2. J lost 8 bases, V lost 5 bases, and 14 bases had no gene match. CDR1 is SGHTA, CDR2 FQGNSA, per germline. CDR3 length: 16 residues. The CDR3 sequence is CASSPNGGASIYEQFF. The CDR3 DNA reads TGTGCCAGCAGCCCAAACGGGGGGGCCTCTATCTATGAGCAGTTCTTC.

This chain uses TRBV30 with TRBJ1-2; D not certain. CDR3 length: 11 amino acids. With 8 bases removed from V and 2 bases from J, the gap between germline ends came to 9 bases. The germline V gene encodes CDR1 GTSNPN and CDR2 SVGIG (reference sequence). The chain's CDR3 is CAGGANYGYTF. The CDR3 DNA reads as TGTGCCGGAGGTGCAAACTATGGCTACACCTTC.